The subject of this entry is one T cell receptor (beta chain). V lost 1 base and J lost 0, with 10 bases in between. CDR1 is SGHAT and CDR2 is FQDESV in the germline V gene (reference sequence). The CDR3 covers 15 residues. The data stem from a study of control samples from healthy donors and cancer patients. Profiled with immunoSEQ multiplex PCR; TCRdb holds only in-frame clones, not every one. The data show about 94,000 clones, with about nine tenths seen just once and around 3.5% held by the top ten. Sequencing was carried out using blood. The chain employs TRBV11-1 and TRBJ2-7, with D unresolved. This TCR was recovered from a woman between 18 and 29 years old in good health. CDR3 bases: TGTGCCAGCAGCTTAGTTGCAGACCCCTCCTACGAGCAGTACTTC. It is translated as CASSLVADPSYEQYF.